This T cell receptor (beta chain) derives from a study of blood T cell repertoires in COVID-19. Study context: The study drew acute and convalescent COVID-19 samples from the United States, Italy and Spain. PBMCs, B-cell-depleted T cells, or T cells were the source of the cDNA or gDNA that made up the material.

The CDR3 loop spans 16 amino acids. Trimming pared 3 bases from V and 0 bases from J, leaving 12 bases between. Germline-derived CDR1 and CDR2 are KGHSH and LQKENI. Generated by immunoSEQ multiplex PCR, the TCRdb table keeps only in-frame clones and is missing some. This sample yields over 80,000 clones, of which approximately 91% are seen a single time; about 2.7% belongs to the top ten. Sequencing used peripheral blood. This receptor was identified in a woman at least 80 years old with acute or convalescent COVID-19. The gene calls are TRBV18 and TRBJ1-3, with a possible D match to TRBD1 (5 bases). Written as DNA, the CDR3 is TGTGCCAGCTCACCGGGGGACTCAAGCTCTGGAAACACCATATATTTT. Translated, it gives CASSPGDSSSGNTIYF.